This T cell receptor beta chain derives from a study of CD8 T cells in ankylosing spondylitis. Study-level findings and limits: A motif of 7 to 9 highly homologous TCR beta variants was seen as apparently characteristic of ankylosing spondylitis blood.

On this clonotype itself: The antigen remains unidentified.

MiXCR, run by TCRdb on the 5' RACE reads, gives a single entry per CDR3 protein. Of about 420,000 distinct CDR3 sequences listed, under 25% are singletons. With 7 bases clipped from V and 0 bases from J, the junction kept 4 bases outside the gene matches. The CDR3 loop spans 15 amino acids. Germline V gene sequence: CDR1 SNHLY, CDR2 FYNNEI. Source material: blood, either unsorted or a sorted T cell fraction (not recorded which). The chain combines TRBV2 with TRBJ2-5; TRBD2 aligns across 11 bases. The source of this sequence is a male donor with ankylosing spondylitis. CDR3 loop: CASKGTSGNQETQYF. The CDR3 nucleotides are TGTGCCAGCAAGGGGACTAGCGGTAACCAAGAGACCCAGTACTTC.